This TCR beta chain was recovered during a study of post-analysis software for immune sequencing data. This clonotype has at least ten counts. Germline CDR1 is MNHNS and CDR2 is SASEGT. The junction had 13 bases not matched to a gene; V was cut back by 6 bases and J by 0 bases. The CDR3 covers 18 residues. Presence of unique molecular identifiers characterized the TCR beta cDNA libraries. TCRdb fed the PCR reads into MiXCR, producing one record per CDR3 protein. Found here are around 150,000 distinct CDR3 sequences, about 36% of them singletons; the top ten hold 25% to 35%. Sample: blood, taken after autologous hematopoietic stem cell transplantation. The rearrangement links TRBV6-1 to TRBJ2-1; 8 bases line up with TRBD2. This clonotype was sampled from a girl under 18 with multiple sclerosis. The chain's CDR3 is CASSSKSGGRLSYNEQFF. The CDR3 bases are TGTGCCAGCAGCTCGAAGAGTGGCGGGAGGCTCTCCTACAATGAGCAGTTCTTC.